The entry below describes one T cell receptor beta chain. Its target is unknown. The repertoire was sequenced with immunoSEQ multiplex PCR; TCRdb's copy has only in-frame clones and lacks some. There are approximately 94,000 clones in the sample; 88% occur only once, and 1.8% lies in the top ten. The data are from a study of T cell responses to AZD1222 COVID-19 vaccine. Findings and limits, study-wide: Just five to seven AZD1222 recipients tested seropositive at baseline. Once two AZD1222 doses were given, Spike-specific TCR breadth and depth went up. Clonal diversity may have been underestimated in mostly white British donors. The CD4 TCRs associated with vaccination extended across spike and predominated at 160-218 and 743-854.

Germline CDR1 MDHEN, CDR2 SYDVKM. This CDR3 region has 15 residues. V lost 1 base, J lost 5 bases, and 15 bases lay in between. The chain recombines TRBV28 with TRBJ2-7; the D call may be TRBD1 or TRBD2 (5 bases each). The clonotype was recovered from an adult in good health. This specimen consisted of peripheral blood, obtained on day 0 of AZD1222 vaccination. CDR3 in amino acids: CASSLSWGMNNEQYF. The CDR3 DNA sequence: TGTGCCAGCAGTTTATCGTGGGGGATGAACAACGAGCAGTACTTC. Together with reference TRBV28 and TRBJ2-7, the CDR3 gives the full variable domain: DVKVTQSSRYLVKRTGEKVFLECVQDMDHENMFWYRQDPGLGLRLIYFSYDVKMKEKGDIPEGYSVSREKKERFSLILESASTNQTSMYLCASSLSWGMNNEQYFGPGTRLTVT.